Listed below are T cell receptor beta chains from one sample, sequenced in a study of shared clonotypes between healthy human individuals. The repertoire was sequenced with immunoSEQ multiplex PCR; TCRdb's copy has only in-frame clones and lacks some. The sample includes hundreds of thousands of clones, 85% to 95% of them seen just once. Sequencing was done on a sample of naive CD8+ T cells sorted from blood. These receptors came from a young woman in good health. CDR3s include the opening cysteine and the closing phenylalanine or tryptophan. The D gene is left open where the match is weak. Clone size is stated in some rows and not others, as once, few, many or a class when expanded.

size	V	J	D	CDR3	DNA
-	TRBV10-2	TRBJ1-2	-	CASREGLGGGGYTF	TGCGCCAGCAGGGAGGGCCTAGGAGGAGGTGGCTACACCTTC
-	TRBV5-6	TRBJ2-2	TRBD2	CASSSGLAKTYYRGELFF	TGTGCCAGCAGCTCGGGACTAGCAAAAACTTATTACCGAGGGGAGCTGTTTTTT
-	TRBV7-9	TRBJ2-2	TRBD2	CASSPTSGTTGELFF	TGTGCCAGCAGCCCAACTAGCGGGACCACCGGGGAGCTGTTTTTT
-	TRBV5-1	TRBJ1-1	-	CASSSRGEAEAFF	TGCGCCAGCAGCTCGAGGGGGGAAGCTGAAGCTTTCTTT
-	TRBV27	TRBJ2-1	-	CASSFEGLSYNEQFF	TGTGCCAGCAGTTTTGAGGGCCTATCCTACAATGAGCAGTTCTTC
-	TRBV19	TRBJ2-1	-	CASSSLQDEQFF	TGTGCCAGTAGTTCCCTTCAGGATGAGCAGTTCTTC
-	TRBV28	TRBJ1-5	-	CASSFYGVSNQPQHF	TGTGCCAGCAGTTTCTACGGGGTTAGCAATCAGCCCCAGCATTTT
-	TRBV11-1	TRBJ2-7	-	CASSLGYRDSYEQYF	TGTGCCAGCAGCTTAGGTTACAGGGACTCCTACGAGCAGTACTTC
once	TRBV5-6	TRBJ1-2	-	CASSLAGDNYGYTF	TGTGCCAGCAGCTTGGCCGGCGATAACTATGGCTACACCTTC
-	TRBV27	TRBJ2-5	TRBD2	CASSVLAGQETQYF	TGTGCCAGCAGCGTACTAGCGGGCCAAGAGACCCAGTACTTC
-	TRBV19	TRBJ2-2	TRBD2	CASSTPGTRAGELFF	TGTGCCAGTAGTACACCCGGGACTAGAGCCGGGGAGCTGTTTTTT
-	TRBV16	TRBJ2-1	-	CASSQSAGYNEQFF	TGTGCCAGCAGCCAATCAGCCGGGTACAATGAGCAGTTCTTC
-	TRBV9	TRBJ2-1	-	CASSVGGGNEQFF	TGTGCCAGCAGCGTAGGGGGCGGCAATGAGCAGTTCTTC
-	TRBV28	TRBJ2-1	TRBD2	CASSLSSGIRKFF	TGTGCCAGCAGTTTGTCAAGCGGGATAAGAAAATTCTTC
-	TRBV5-1	TRBJ1-4	TRBD1	CASSLVVGQGNVGEKLFF	TGCGCCAGCAGCTTGGTCGTGGGACAGGGGAATGTTGGTGAAAAACTGTTTTTT
once	TRBV4-1	TRBJ1-3	TRBD1	CASSQGTGPGNTIYF	TGCGCCAGCAGCCAAGGGACAGGACCTGGAAACACCATATATTTT
once	TRBV29-1	TRBJ1-1	-	CSGGPMGAFF	TGCAGCGGGGGTCCGATGGGAGCTTTCTTT
-	TRBV1	TRBJ2-2	-	CTSSQVGGQNTGELFF	TGCACCAGCAGCCAAGTGGGGGGTCAAAACACCGGGGAGCTGTTTTTT
-	TRBV4-1	TRBJ2-7	-	CASSHPGPYEQYF	TGCGCCAGCAGCCACCCGGGCCCCTACGAGCAGTACTTC
-	TRBV27	TRBJ2-6	-	CASSLSIPVGANVLTF	TGTGCCAGCAGTTTATCGATCCCCGTTGGGGCCAACGTCCTGACTTTC
few	TRBV19	TRBJ2-7	TRBD1	CASSPGTGGYEQYF	TGTGCCAGTAGCCCCGGGACAGGGGGATACGAGCAGTACTTC
-	TRBV6-1	TRBJ1-2	-	CASRPTLGYTF	TGTGCCAGCAGACCGACCCTCGGCTACACCTTC
once	TRBV7-9	TRBJ2-1	-	CASSFPTGSEQFF	TGTGCCAGCAGCTTCCCAACAGGGTCGGAGCAGTTCTTC
-	TRBV18	TRBJ2-1	TRBD2	CASSRTGTSGRASYNEQFF	TGTGCCAGCTCACGAACCGGGACTAGCGGGAGAGCGTCCTACAATGAGCAGTTCTTC
-	TRBV6-4	TRBJ1-5	TRBD1	CASSDPTGYGQPQHF	TGTGCCAGCAGTGACCCGACAGGGTATGGTCAGCCCCAGCATTTT
-	TRBV7-8	TRBJ2-7	-	CASSLVLGDEQYF	TGTGCCAGCAGCTTAGTTCTAGGGGACGAGCAGTACTTC
-	TRBV7-9	TRBJ2-1	TRBD2	CASSLLTSGQNEQFF	TGTGCCAGCAGCTTACTGACTAGCGGGCAAAATGAGCAGTTCTTC
-	TRBV15	TRBJ2-4	-	CATSRPKGGANIQYF	TGTGCCACCAGCAGACCCAAGGGGGGGGCGAACATTCAGTACTTC
-	TRBV7-3	TRBJ2-1	-	CASSLMGNPAYNEQFF	TGTGCCAGCAGCTTAATGGGCAATCCGGCCTACAATGAGCAGTTCTTC
-	TRBV18	TRBJ1-3	-	CASSRTDSYGNTIYF	TGTGCCAGCTCACGTACAGATTCTTACGGGAACACCATATATTTT
-	TRBV7-9	TRBJ1-1	-	CASSMDAAEAFF	TGTGCCAGCAGCATGGACGCGGCTGAAGCTTTCTTT
-	TRBV7-9	TRBJ2-5	TRBD2	CASSSSGLAGFKETQYF	TGTGCCAGCAGTTCATCGGGACTAGCGGGATTCAAGGAGACCCAGTACTTC
-	TRBV29-1	TRBJ2-7	TRBD1	CSVEDLGDRGLYEQYF	TGCAGCGTTGAAGATTTGGGAGACAGGGGGTTATACGAGCAGTACTTC
-	TRBV29-1	TRBJ2-7	-	CSVEKGPASVEQYF	TGCAGCGTGGAGAAGGGACCGGCTTCGGTCGAGCAGTACTTC
few	TRBV29-1	TRBJ1-1	-	CSVEDAGRSEAFF	TGCAGCGTTGAAGATGCAGGAAGATCTGAAGCTTTCTTT
-	TRBV19	TRBJ1-5	-	CASSIWDTGNQPQHF	TGTGCCAGTAGTATTTGGGACACCGGCAATCAGCCCCAGCATTTT
-	TRBV28	TRBJ2-7	TRBD1	CASSPGQVTEQYF	TGTGCCAGCAGTCCGGGACAGGTGACGGAGCAGTACTTC
-	TRBV5-1	TRBJ2-7	TRBD2	CASSSRTSGVSYEQYF	TGCGCCAGCAGCTCACGGACTAGCGGGGTTTCCTACGAGCAGTACTTC
-	TRBV6-5	TRBJ1-1	-	CASSYLGTDHTEAFF	TGTGCCAGCAGTTATCTCGGGACCGATCACACTGAAGCTTTCTTT
-	TRBV27	TRBJ2-7	-	CASSPSRSGAYEQYF	TGTGCCAGCAGTCCCTCCCGGAGTGGGGCCTACGAGCAGTACTTC
-	TRBV2	TRBJ1-5	-	CASSEPDTWGQPQHF	TGTGCCAGCAGTGAACCTGACACCTGGGGTCAGCCCCAGCATTTT
-	TRBV7-9	TRBJ2-2	TRBD2	CASTPSGGGTGELFF	TGTGCCAGCACCCCCTCGGGGGGAGGCACCGGGGAGCTGTTTTTT
-	TRBV11-2	TRBJ2-7	TRBD2	CASSLGSSGSYEQYF	TGTGCCAGCAGCTTAGGGTCTAGCGGCTCCTACGAGCAGTACTTC
-	TRBV4-1	TRBJ2-7	-	CASSQGGGEQYF	TGCGCCAGCAGCCAAGGGGGCGGCGAGCAGTACTTC
-	TRBV20-1	TRBJ2-7	-	CSARVSYEQYF	TGCAGTGCTAGAGTCTCCTACGAGCAGTACTTC
-	TRBV28	TRBJ1-1	-	CASSLSSRGTEAFF	TGTGCCAGCAGTTTATCATCTAGGGGCACTGAAGCTTTCTTT
-	TRBV28	TRBJ2-7	-	CASSFGPYEQYF	TGTGCCAGCAGTTTCGGTCCCTACGAGCAGTACTTC
-	TRBV28	TRBJ1-5	-	CASSLSGSNQPQHF	TGTGCCAGCAGTTTATCAGGGAGCAATCAGCCCCAGCATTTT
-	TRBV13	TRBJ2-2	TRBD1	CASSLGQAIGELFF	TGTGCCAGCAGCCTGGGACAGGCGATAGGGGAGCTGTTTTTT
-	TRBV19	TRBJ2-7	TRBD2	CASSNGNLAGELSYEQYF	TGTGCCAGTAGTAACGGGAATCTAGCGGGTGAACTCTCCTACGAGCAGTACTTC
-	TRBV5-1	TRBJ2-7	TRBD1	CASSLGQAWTYEQYF	TGCGCCAGCAGCCTCGGACAGGCTTGGACCTACGAGCAGTACTTC
-	TRBV28	TRBJ2-7	TRBD2	CASTLEGGRTYEQYF	TGTGCCAGCACCCTTGAGGGCGGGAGGACATACGAGCAGTACTTC
-	TRBV10-1	TRBJ2-6	-	CASSESTGANVLTF	TGCGCCAGCAGTGAGTCAACTGGGGCCAACGTCCTGACTTTC